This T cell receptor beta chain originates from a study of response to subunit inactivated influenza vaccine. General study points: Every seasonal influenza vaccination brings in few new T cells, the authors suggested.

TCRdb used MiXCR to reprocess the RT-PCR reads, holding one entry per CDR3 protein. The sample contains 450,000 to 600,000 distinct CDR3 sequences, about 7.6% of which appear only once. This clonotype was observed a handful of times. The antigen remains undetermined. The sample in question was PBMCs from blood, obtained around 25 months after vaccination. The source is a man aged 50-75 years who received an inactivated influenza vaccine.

CDR3 DNA: TGCGCCAGCAGCGGAGGGGGACAGCAACTGTTTTTT. Its translation: CASSGGGQQLFF. The chain is built from TRBV5-1 and TRBJ1-4; 7 positions match TRBD1. The CDR3 extends over 12 amino acids. The V gene's germline CDR1 is SGHRS and CDR2 YFSETQ. V lost 4 bases, J lost 12 bases, and 6 bases stayed unmatched.